This T cell receptor beta chain was recorded in a study of shared clonotypes between healthy human individuals. Study-wide points: Sequencing depth was expected to influence donor clonotype sharing.

This table comes from immunoSEQ multiplex PCR, and its TCRdb copy is limited to in-frame clones, with some not included. The repertoire holds about 110,000 clones, with about 63% as singletons. This clone showed up just once. Its antigen is still unknown. What was sequenced was memory CD8+ T cells sorted from blood. As to subset: CD45RO+ cells pooled with CCR7-negative TemRA cells. The receptor was derived from a woman under 40 in good health.

The DNA for the CDR3 is TGTGCCAGCAGTTACTGGGCGCTCCGTGGCTATGGCTACACCTTC. This codes for CASSYWALRGYGYTF. The J gene is TRBJ1-2, the V gene TRBV6-6, with D unresolved. Germline V lookup: CDR1 MNHNY, CDR2 SVGAGI (reference sequence). Trimming took 1 base from V and 4 from J, leaving 13 bases between them. This CDR3 comprises 15 residues.